This TCR beta chain was captured by sequencing in a study of cytomegalovirus exposure and HLA in healthy donors (dated 2017 in TCRdb). For context, the study as a whole: A later analysis indicated that the 100 to 150 validation repertoires were generated on the platform also employed for the 670 or so repertoires of the first cohort. The study was designed to test whether signatures of past pathogen exposure could be identified by cataloging public T cell receptors. In addition to the first cohort of 500 to 850 subjects, a separate validation cohort of approximately 130 different subjects was used. The study combined high-throughput TCR immunosequencing, statistical association of individual TCRs with disease status, and machine learning to predict cytomegalovirus infection status. Study-wide findings and limitations: Of the cluster scores, about 94% were above 0 in a later analysis, which found that TCRs clustered in the first cohort also tended to co-occur in the 110 or so validation repertoires. All 120 repertoires were used to score co-occurrence in the validation cohort in a later analysis, because that analysis had no HLA typing for the cohort. The authors suggested that the approach could potentially be extended to other disease states and immunological phenotypes. Most TCR sequences were seen in very few donors, while some public TCRs were found in many individuals. In vitro tests confirmed that a few of the cytomegalovirus-associated TCR beta chains recognize cytomegalovirus antigens. The study listed 150 to 200 TCR beta chains as associated with cytomegalovirus. The classifier was reported to diagnose cytomegalovirus status with high specificity and sensitivity in both the original cohort and the validation cohort.

There are 11 amino acids in the CDR3, from cysteine to phenylalanine inclusive. Of all the DNA, just the CDR3 is kept, 33 bases in frame from base 1. Relative to germline, V is 5 bases shorter and J is 3 bases shorter, with 5 bases between their ends. Per the germline V gene (reference sequence), PRHDT is the CDR1 and FYEKMQ is the CDR2. The protocol used for the library was the immunoSEQ multiplex PCR assay. Per the original workflow: To diagnose cytomegalovirus status from the catalog of TCR beta chain sequences, a statistical classification framework was built. Here the immuneACCESS table is served through TCRdb, limited to in-frame sequences with V and J called. Missing clones are a known gap in these copies; in checked studies unresolved V genes cover under half, and the rest lacks a known reason. V, J and clone size are taken as reported in that table, and D and trimming were inferred from the DNA itself. The sample table lists about 130,000 clones, about 87% of them with a count of one. The ten biggest clones cover around 6% of the sample.

The donors belonged to the validation cohort of approximately 130 subjects, which was separate from the roughly 670-subject first cohort. A remark on this clone: The antigen this receptor binds is unknown. Base qualities are not recorded, but no much larger clone differs from it by a single base.

Sequenced sample: PBMCs. This chain is built from TRBV13 and TRBJ2-7; the D gene is unclear. This clonotype originated in a woman aged 25 to 39 in good health and CMV-seropositive. CDR3 region: CASSPLYEQYF. The sequenced DNA is TGTGCCAGCAGCCCACTCTACGAGCAGTACTTC.